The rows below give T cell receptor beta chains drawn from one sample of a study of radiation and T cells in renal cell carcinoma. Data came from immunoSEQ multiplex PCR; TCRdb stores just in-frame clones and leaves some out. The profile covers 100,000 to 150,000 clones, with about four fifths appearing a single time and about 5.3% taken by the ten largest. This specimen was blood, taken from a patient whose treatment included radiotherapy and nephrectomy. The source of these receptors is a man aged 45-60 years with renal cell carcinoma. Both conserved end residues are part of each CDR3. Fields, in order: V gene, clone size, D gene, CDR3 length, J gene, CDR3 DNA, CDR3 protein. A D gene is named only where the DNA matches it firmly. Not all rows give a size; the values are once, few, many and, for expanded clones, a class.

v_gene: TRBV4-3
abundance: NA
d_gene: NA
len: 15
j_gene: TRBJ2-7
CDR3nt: TGCGCCAGCAGCCTGGCGGGCGGCAGCCCCTCCGAGCAGTACTTC
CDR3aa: CASSLAGGSPSEQYF

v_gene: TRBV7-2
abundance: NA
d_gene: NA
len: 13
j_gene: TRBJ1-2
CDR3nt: TGTGCCAGCAGCTTAGTTACAGTCGGGGGCTACACCTTC
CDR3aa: CASSLVTVGGYTF

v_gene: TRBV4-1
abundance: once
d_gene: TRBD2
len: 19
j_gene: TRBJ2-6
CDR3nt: TGCGCCAGCAGCCAAGCTGGGACTAGCGGGGGGTCTGGGGCCAACGTCCTGACTTTC
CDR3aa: CASSQAGTSGGSGANVLTF

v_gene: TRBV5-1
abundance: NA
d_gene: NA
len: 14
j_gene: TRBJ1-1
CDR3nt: TGCGCCAGCAGCAAGGACCAGGGGAGCACTGAAGCTTTCTTT
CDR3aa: CASSKDQGSTEAFF

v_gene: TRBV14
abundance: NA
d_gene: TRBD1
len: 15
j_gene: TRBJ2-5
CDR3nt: TGTGCCAGCAGCCTTGAGGACAGGGAAGTAGAGACCCAGTACTTC
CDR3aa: CASSLEDREVETQYF

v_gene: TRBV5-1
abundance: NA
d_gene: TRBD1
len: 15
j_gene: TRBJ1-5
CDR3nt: TGCGCCAGCAGTTTAGATACAGGGGAAGGTCAGCCCCAGCATTTT
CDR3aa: CASSLDTGEGQPQHF

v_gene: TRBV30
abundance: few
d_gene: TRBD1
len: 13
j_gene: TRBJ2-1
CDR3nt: TGTGCCGGGGACAGGGGGCTATGGTCGGGGCAGTTCTTC
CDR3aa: CAGDRGLWSGQFF

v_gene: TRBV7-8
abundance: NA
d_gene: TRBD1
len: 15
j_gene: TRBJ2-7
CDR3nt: TGTGCCAGCAGCTTTTACGGACAGGCGGCCTACGAGCAGTACTTC
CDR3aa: CASSFYGQAAYEQYF

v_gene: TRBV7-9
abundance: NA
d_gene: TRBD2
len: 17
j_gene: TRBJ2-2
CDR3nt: TGTGCCAGCACCCCAAGGGCGGTAGCGGGAGTTACCGGGGAGCTGTTTTTT
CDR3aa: CASTPRAVAGVTGELFF

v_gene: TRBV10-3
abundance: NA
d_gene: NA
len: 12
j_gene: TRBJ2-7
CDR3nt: TGTGCCATCAGAGGGACCACCTACGAGCAGTACTTC
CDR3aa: CAIRGTTYEQYF

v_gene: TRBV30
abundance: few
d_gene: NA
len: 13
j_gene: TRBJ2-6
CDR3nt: TGTGCCCAGGCCTTAGGAGGGGCCAACGTCCTGACTTTC
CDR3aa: CAQALGGANVLTF

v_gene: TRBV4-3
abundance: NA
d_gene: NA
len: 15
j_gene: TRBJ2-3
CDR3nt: TGCGCCAGCAGCCAAGATCACCTGGACACAGATACGCAGTATTTT
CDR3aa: CASSQDHLDTDTQYF

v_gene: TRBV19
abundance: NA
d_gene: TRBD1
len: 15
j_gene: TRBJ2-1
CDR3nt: TGTGCCAGTAACAACCGACAGGGTACCTACAATGAGCAGTTCTTC
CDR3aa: CASNNRQGTYNEQFF

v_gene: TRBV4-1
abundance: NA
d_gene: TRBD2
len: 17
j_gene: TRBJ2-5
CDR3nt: TGCGCCAGCAGCCAAAAAGTTAGGACTAGCGGGTCTGAGACCCAGTACTTC
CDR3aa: CASSQKVRTSGSETQYF

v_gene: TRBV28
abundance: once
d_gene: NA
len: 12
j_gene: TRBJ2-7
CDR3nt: TGTGCCAGCAGAGAGGCGGGGGCCGAGCAGTACTTC
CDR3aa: CASREAGAEQYF

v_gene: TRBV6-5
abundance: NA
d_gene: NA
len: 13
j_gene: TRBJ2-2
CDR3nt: TGTGCCAGCAGTTACTCGAATGACGGGGAGCTGTTTTTT
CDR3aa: CASSYSNDGELFF

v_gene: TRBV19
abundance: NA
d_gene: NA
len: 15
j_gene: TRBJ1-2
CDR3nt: TGTGCCAGTAGTCCCTCTCTGACAGCCTTATATGGCTACACCTTC
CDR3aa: CASSPSLTALYGYTF

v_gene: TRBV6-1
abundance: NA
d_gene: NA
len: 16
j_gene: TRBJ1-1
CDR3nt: TGTGCCAGCAGTGAAGCGCGTGTCGGAGCGAACACTGAAGCTTTCTTT
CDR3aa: CASSEARVGANTEAFF

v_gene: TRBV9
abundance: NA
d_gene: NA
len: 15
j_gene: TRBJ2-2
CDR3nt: TGTGCCAGCAGTCGATCTAGATTCTTAAGCGGGGAGCTGTTTTTT
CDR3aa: CASSRSRFLSGELFF

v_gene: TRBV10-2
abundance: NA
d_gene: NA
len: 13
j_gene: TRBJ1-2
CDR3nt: TGCGCCAGCAGTGAAGGGGACCAGCTTGGCTACACCTTC
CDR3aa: CASSEGDQLGYTF

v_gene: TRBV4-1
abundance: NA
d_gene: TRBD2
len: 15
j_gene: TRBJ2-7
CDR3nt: TGCGCCAGCAGCCAAGGTTCGGGAGGGACCTACGAGCAGTACTTC
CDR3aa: CASSQGSGGTYEQYF

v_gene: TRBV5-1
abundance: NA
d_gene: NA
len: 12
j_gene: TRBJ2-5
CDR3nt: TGCGCCAGCAACGTAGCCGGGGAGACCCAGTACTTC
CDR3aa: CASNVAGETQYF

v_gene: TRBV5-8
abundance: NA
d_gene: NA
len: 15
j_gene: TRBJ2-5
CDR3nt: TGTGCCAGCAGCGGGAGGTCCGCGGGCCAAGAGACCCAGTACTTC
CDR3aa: CASSGRSAGQETQYF

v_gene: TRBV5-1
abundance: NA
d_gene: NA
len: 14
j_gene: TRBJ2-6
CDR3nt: TGCGCCAGCAGCCTTTTCTCTGGGGCCAACGTCCTGACTTTC
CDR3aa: CASSLFSGANVLTF

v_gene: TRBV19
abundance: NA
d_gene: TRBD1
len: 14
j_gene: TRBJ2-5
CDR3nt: TGTGCCAGTAGGGGACAGAGCCTACAAGAGACCCAGTACTTC
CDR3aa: CASRGQSLQETQYF

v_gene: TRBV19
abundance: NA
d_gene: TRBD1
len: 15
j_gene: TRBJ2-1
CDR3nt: TGTGCCAGTAGTAACAACAGGGGGCTTTTGGTTGAGCAGTTCTTC
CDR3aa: CASSNNRGLLVEQFF

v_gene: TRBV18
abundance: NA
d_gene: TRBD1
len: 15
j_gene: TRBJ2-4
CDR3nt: TGTGCCAGCTCACCGGGACAGAGTAGCAAAAACATTCAGTACTTC
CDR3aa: CASSPGQSSKNIQYF

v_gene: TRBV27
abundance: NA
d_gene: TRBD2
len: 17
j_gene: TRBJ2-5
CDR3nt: TGTGCCAGCAGTTTATTTTGGTCTAGCGGGGGGCGGGAGACCCAGTACTTC
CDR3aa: CASSLFWSSGGRETQYF

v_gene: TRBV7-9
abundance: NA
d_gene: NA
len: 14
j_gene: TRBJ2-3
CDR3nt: TGTGCCAGCAGCTTAACTAGCAGGGGGGATACGCAGTATTTT
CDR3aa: CASSLTSRGDTQYF

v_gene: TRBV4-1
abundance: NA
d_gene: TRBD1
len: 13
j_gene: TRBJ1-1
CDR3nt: TGCGCCAGCAGCCAAGATGGGGGGACAGGGGCTTTCTTT
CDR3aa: CASSQDGGTGAFF

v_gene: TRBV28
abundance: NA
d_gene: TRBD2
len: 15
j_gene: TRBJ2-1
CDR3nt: TGTGCCAGCAGTTTAGGAGGGAGGGCAATAGGTGAGCAGTTCTTC
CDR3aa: CASSLGGRAIGEQFF

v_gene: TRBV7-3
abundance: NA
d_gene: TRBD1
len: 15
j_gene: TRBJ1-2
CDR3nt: TGTGCCAGCAGCTTAGGTTTTAGGACAGGGGACGGCTACACCTTC
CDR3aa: CASSLGFRTGDGYTF

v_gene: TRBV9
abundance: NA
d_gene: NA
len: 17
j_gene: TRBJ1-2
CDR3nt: TGTGCCAGCAGCGCGCATTCGGGGGGGGCGAATGCCTATGGCTACACCTTC
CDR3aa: CASSAHSGGANAYGYTF

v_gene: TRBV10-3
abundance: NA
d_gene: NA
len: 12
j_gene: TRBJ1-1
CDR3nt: TGTGCCATCAGTGATTTCGGGACTGAAGCTTTCTTT
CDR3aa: CAISDFGTEAFF

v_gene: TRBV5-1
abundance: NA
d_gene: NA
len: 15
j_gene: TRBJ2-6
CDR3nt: TGCGCCAGCAGCTCCCTCCTGGCCGGGGCCAACGTCCTGACTTTC
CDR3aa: CASSSLLAGANVLTF

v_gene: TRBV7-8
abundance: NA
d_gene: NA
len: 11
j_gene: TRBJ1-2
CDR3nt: TGTGCCAGCAGCAAAGAGGCTGGCTACACCTTC
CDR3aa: CASSKEAGYTF

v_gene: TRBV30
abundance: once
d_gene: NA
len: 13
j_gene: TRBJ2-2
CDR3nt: TGTGCCTGGAGTCTCACTAGCCCCGGGGAGCTGTTTTTT
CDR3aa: CAWSLTSPGELFF

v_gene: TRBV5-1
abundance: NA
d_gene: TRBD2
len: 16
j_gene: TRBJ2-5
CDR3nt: TGCGCCAGCAGCTTGGAAACGCTAGCGGCACAAGAGACCCAGTACTTC
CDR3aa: CASSLETLAAQETQYF

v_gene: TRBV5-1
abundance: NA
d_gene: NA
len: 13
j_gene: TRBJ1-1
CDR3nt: TGCGCCAGCAGCTCAAGGACGGGCAGTGAAGCTTTCTTT
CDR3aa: CASSSRTGSEAFF

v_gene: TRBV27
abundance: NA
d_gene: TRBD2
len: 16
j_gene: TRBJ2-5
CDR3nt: TGTGCCAGCAGTCGCGCTAGCGGGAGGGCCGTGGAGACCCAGTACTTC
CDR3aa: CASSRASGRAVETQYF

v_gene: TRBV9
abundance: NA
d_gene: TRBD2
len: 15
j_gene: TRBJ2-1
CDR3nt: TGTGCCAGCAGCATGGGACTAGCGGCCTACAATGAGCAGTTCTTC
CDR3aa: CASSMGLAAYNEQFF

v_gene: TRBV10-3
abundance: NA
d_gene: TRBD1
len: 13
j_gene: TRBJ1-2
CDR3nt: TGTGCCATCAGACCAGGGGGCTTGGGTGGCTACACCTTC
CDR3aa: CAIRPGGLGGYTF